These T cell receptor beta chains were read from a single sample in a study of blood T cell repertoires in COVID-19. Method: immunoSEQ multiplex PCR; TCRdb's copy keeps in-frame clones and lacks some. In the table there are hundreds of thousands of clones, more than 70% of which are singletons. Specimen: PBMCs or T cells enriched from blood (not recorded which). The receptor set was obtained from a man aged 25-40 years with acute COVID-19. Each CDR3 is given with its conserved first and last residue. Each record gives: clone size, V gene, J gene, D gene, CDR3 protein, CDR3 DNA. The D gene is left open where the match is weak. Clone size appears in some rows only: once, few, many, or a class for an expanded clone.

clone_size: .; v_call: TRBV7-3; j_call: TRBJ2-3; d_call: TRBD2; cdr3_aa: CASSLLGGGSTDTQYF; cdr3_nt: TGTGCCAGCAGCTTATTGGGCGGGGGGAGCACAGATACGCAGTATTTT
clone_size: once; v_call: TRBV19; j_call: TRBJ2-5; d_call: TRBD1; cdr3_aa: CASRRDRDLRETQYF; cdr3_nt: TGTGCCAGTAGGAGGGACAGGGATCTCCGAGAGACCCAGTACTTC
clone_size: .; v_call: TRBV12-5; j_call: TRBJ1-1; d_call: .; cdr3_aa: CASGFGREGTEAFF; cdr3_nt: TGTGCTAGTGGCTTCGGTAGGGAGGGCACTGAAGCTTTCTTT
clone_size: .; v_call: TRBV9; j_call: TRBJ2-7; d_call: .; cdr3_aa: CASSPRPQGGSYEQYF; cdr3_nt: TGTGCCAGCAGCCCGAGGCCCCAGGGGGGTTCCTACGAGCAGTACTTC
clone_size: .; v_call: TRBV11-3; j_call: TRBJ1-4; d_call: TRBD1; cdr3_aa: CASSLDPAGGHEKLFF; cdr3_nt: TGTGCCAGCAGCTTAGATCCCGCAGGGGGCCATGAAAAACTGTTTTTT
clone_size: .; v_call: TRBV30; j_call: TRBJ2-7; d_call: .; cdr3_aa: CAWSVESTYEQYF; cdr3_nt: TGTGCCTGGAGTGTAGAGTCGACCTACGAGCAGTACTTC
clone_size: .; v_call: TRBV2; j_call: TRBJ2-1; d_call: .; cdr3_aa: CASLFGGPNEQFF; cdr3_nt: TGTGCCAGCCTTTTTGGAGGCCCCAATGAGCAGTTCTTC
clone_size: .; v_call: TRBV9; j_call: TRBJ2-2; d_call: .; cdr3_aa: CASSVVQGPGELFF; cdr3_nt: TGTGCCAGCAGCGTAGTCCAGGGGCCCGGGGAGCTGTTTTTT
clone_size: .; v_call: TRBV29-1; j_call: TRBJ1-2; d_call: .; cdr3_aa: CSVGQPNYGYTF; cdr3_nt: TGCAGCGTGGGACAACCTAACTATGGCTACACCTTC
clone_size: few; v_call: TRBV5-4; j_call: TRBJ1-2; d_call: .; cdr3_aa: CASSLAGGYGYTF; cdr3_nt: TGTGCCAGCAGCTTGGCGGGTGGCTATGGCTACACCTTC
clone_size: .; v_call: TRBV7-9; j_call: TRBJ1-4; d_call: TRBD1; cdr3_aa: CASSLAEWTGRGEKLFF; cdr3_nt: TGTGCCAGCAGCTTAGCGGAGTGGACAGGGCGAGGTGAAAAACTGTTTTTT
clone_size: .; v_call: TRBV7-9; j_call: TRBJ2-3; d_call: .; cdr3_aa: CASSAPGGLTDTQYF; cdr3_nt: TGTGCCAGCAGTGCGCCGGGGGGCCTCACAGATACGCAGTATTTT
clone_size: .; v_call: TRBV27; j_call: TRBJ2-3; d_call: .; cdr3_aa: CASSLAPRSTDTQYF; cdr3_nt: TGTGCCAGCAGTTTGGCACCCAGGTCCACAGATACGCAGTATTTT
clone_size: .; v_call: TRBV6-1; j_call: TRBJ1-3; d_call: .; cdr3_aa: CASSEVGSAVSGNTIYF; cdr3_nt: TGTGCCAGCAGTGAAGTCGGGTCGGCAGTCTCTGGAAACACCATATATTTT
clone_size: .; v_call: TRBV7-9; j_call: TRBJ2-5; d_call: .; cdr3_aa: CASSPPGETQYF; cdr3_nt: TGTGCCAGCAGCCCCCCGGGGGAGACCCAGTACTTC
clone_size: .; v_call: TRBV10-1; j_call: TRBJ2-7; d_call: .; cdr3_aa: CASSGGGQGYEQYF; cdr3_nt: TGCGCCAGCTCTGGTGGGGGCCAAGGCTACGAGCAGTACTTC
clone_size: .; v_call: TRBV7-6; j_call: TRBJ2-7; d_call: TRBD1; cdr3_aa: CASSLEGQSSYEQYF; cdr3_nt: TGTGCCAGCAGCTTAGAGGGACAGAGCTCCTACGAGCAGTACTTC
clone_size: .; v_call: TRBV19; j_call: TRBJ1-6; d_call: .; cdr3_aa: CASSIAGNSLNSPLHF; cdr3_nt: TGTGCCAGTAGTATCGCGGGGAACTCCCTAAATTCACCCCTCCACTTT
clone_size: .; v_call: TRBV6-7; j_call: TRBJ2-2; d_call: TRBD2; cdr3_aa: CASSFRLAGEGGELFF; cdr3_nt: TGTGCCAGCAGTTTTCGACTAGCGGGGGAGGGCGGGGAGCTGTTTTTT
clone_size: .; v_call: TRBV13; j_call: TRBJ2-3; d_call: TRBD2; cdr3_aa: CASSLPSGGTDTQYF; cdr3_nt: TGTGCCAGCAGCTTACCTAGCGGGGGAACAGATACGCAGTATTTT
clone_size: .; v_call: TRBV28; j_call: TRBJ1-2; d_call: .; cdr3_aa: CASSLGTLNYGYTF; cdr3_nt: TGTGCCAGCAGTTTAGGGACACTTAACTATGGCTACACCTTC
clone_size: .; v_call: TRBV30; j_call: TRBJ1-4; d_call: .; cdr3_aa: CAWTPTNEKLFF; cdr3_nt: TGTGCCTGGACTCCTACCAATGAAAAACTGTTTTTT
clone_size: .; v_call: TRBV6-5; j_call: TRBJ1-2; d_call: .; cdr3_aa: CASSYTGHLYGYTF; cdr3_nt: TGTGCCAGCAGTTATACGGGACACCTCTATGGCTACACCTTC
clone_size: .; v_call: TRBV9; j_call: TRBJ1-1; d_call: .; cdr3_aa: CASSQHRDGAEAFF; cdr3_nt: TGTGCCAGCAGCCAGCACAGGGATGGGGCCGAAGCTTTCTTT
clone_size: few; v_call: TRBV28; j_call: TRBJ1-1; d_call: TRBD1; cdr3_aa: CASSRTGGRGYTEAFF; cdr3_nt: TGTGCCAGCAGTCGAACAGGGGGCAGGGGATACACTGAAGCTTTCTTT
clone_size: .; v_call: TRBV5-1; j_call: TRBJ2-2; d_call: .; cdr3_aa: CASSLSPPGELFF; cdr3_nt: TGCGCCAGCAGCTTATCTCCCCCCGGGGAGCTGTTTTTT